The T cell receptor (beta chain) under discussion was sequenced for a study of glioma-infiltrating T cells (dated by TCRdb to the mid-2010s). Study-wide context: The study sequenced TCR alpha- and beta-chain repertoires from glioma tissue, from non-neoplastic brain tissue and from matched peripheral blood mononuclear cells. Three low-grade glioma patients, roughly 8 primary glioblastoma patients, and three non-glioma patients who contributed non-neoplastic brain tissue made up the paired cohort. To measure how far tissue and blood T-cell populations diverged, each tissue-infiltrating repertoire was compared against the peripheral blood repertoire of the same patient.

Overall study results and their limits: VJ-independent divergence between tissue and blood was below expectation in non-neoplastic patients but above expectation in all gliomas, especially low-grade gliomas. The group comparisons were based on small numbers of patients: three non-neoplastic, three low-grade glioma and fewer than ten glioblastoma patients. Very few CDR3 sequences were found to be shared between tissue and blood, and this scarcity was attributed to high CDR3 diversity and limited sampling.

Reading the germline V gene gives CDR1 SGHRS and CDR2 YFSETQ. From V the trimming removes 4 bases and from J it removes 3 bases, while the gene matches leave 9 bases of the junction unaccounted for. The CDR3 contains 16 residues, cysteine and phenylalanine counted. Only the CDR3 region is kept as DNA, spanning 48 bases read in frame from base 1. The iRepertoire nested amplicon-rescue multiplex PCR (arm-PCR) platform was used to amplify TCR alpha and beta CDR3 regions from RNA. The input for one-step reverse transcription and amplification was about 100-400 ng of tissue mRNA or PBMC total RNA. Following bead purification, Illumina adapters were added by a secondary multiplex PCR, and libraries between 200 and 400 bp were gel-purified. Internal 6-nucleotide barcodes were carried by the libraries and were used for demultiplexing. Sequencing of libraries was performed on an Illumina MiSeq with 2x220 or 2x250 nucleotide paired-end reads. Turning to the authors' computational methods: Paired reads were merged with FLASH 1.2.11 and aligned to the GRCh37 human genome with BWA-MEM before extracting TRA and TRB reads. For V and J assignment, an IMGT-derived reference of cassette sequences and CDR3 motifs that included pseudogenes was used. Reads were translated in three frames, and productive CDR3s were defined as those with a C...FGXG motif and no stop codons. Unique combinations of V-J cassette pair and CDR3 amino acid sequence were defined as clonotypes. Hamming distance filtering was applied to reads, with thresholds set by the sequence error rate of each sample in mapped regions. TCRdb trimmed the raw reads at Q25, called clones with MiXCR and kept productive beta chains. A single entry per CDR3 protein holds the most common genes and DNA from its merged rows. TCRdb's processing, not the authors', yielded these V and J calls. This sample comprises approximately 130,000 distinct CDR3 sequences, 24% of them detected only once. The ten largest clones capture about a quarter of the sample.

A remark on this clonotype: Its specific antigen is unknown. Nothing much larger sits one base from this clone, and base qualities are not available.

The chain links TRBV5-1 with TRBJ2-3; 9 central bases correspond to TRBD1. The sample taken for sequencing was glioma tissue, nonneoplastic brain tissue, or PBMCs (not recorded which). The clonotype originates from a human donor with low-grade glioma or glioblastoma, undergoing nonglioma brain surgery, or in good health (not recorded which). This receptor carries the CDR3 CASSHRRTGETDTQYF. DNA sequence: TGCGCCAGCAGCCACCGGCGGACAGGGGAAACAGATACGCAGTATTTT.